The clone carrying this T cell receptor (beta chain) was picked up a small number of times. The data derive from a study of blood T cell repertoires in COVID-19. Across the whole study: COVID-19 samples collected from the United States, Italy and Spain covered acute and convalescent phases. Sources were T cells, B-cell-depleted T cells, or PBMCs; the material itself was cDNA or gDNA.

CDR3 size: 17 residues. V lost 2 bases to trimming and J lost 5 bases, with 23 bases between them. Germline V gene sequence: CDR1 SGHKS, CDR2 YYEKEE (reference sequence). Per the original methods: For nucleated cells, counts were estimated from reference gene primer amplification. Method: immunoSEQ multiplex PCR; TCRdb's copy keeps in-frame clones and lacks some. Clone size and V and J calls were adopted from that table, with D and trimming inferred from the DNA. This sample yields roughly 73,000 clones, of which roughly 76% are seen a single time; 20% to 25% belongs to the top ten. The specimen was peripheral blood. The V call is TRBV5-5, the J call TRBJ2-7; D is unresolved. This TCR was sampled from a woman between 65 and 79 years old with acute or convalescent COVID-19. CDR3 nucleotides: TGTGCCAGCAGCTTACAAGTTCCCTCCCTCCTCAGGCACGAGCAGTACTTC. It specifies CASSLQVPSLLRHEQYF.